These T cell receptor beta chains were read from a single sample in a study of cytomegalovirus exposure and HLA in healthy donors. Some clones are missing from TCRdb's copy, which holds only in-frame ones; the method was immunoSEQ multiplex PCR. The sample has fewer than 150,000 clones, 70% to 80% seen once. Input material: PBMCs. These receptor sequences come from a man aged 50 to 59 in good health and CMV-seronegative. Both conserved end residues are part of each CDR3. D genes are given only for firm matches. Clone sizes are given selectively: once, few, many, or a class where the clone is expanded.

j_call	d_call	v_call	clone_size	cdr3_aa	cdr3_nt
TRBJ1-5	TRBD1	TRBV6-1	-	CASSEDRTSNQPQHF	TGTGCCAGCAGTGAGGACAGGACGAGCAATCAGCCCCAGCATTTT
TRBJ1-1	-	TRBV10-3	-	CAISVGEGTTEAFF	TGTGCCATCAGTGTTGGAGAGGGAACGACTGAAGCTTTCTTT
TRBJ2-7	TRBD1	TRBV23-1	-	CASSQLPRTGQDSYEQYF	TGCGCCAGCAGTCAACTACCAAGGACAGGGCAAGACTCCTACGAGCAGTACTTC
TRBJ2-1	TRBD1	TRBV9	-	CASSPGQGVEQFF	TGTGCCAGCAGCCCAGGACAGGGTGTTGAGCAGTTCTTC
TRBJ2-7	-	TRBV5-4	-	CASSLKSSAYEQYF	TGTGCCAGCAGCTTGAAAAGTTCAGCCTACGAGCAGTACTTC
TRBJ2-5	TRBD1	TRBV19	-	CASSTRQGEETQYF	TGTGCCAGTAGTACCCGACAGGGGGAGGAGACCCAGTACTTC
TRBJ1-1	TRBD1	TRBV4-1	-	CASSRFQGAQTEAFF	TGCGCCAGCAGCCGTTTCCAGGGGGCCCAAACTGAAGCTTTCTTT
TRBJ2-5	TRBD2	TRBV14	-	CASSQAGRGLYQETQYF	TGTGCCAGCAGCCAAGCTGGGAGGGGCCTGTACCAAGAGACCCAGTACTTC
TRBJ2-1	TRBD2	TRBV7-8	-	CASSLQTPVAGEGEQFF	TGTGCCAGCAGCTTACAGACACCCGTAGCGGGAGAGGGTGAGCAGTTCTTC
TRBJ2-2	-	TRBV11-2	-	CASSLVAGELFF	TGTGCCAGCAGCTTAGTAGCCGGGGAGCTGTTTTTT
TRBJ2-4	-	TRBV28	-	CASSLKLAKNIQYF	TGTGCCAGCAGTTTAAAGCTAGCCAAAAACATTCAGTACTTC
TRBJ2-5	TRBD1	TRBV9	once	CASSNGQDHRVTQYF	TGTGCCAGCAGCAACGGACAGGACCACAGGGTAACCCAGTACTTC
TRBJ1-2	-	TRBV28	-	CASSLSVPDPLNYGYTF	TGTGCCAGCAGTTTGTCGGTCCCAGACCCACTAAACTATGGCTACACCTTC
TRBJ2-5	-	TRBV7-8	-	CASTATGWTQYF	TGTGCCAGCACCGCGACTGGGTGGACCCAGTACTTC
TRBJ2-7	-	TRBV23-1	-	CASSPMRPYEQYF	TGCGCCAGCAGTCCGATGAGGCCCTACGAGCAGTACTTC
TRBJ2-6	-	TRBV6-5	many	CASSYRGTSGANVLTF	TGTGCCAGCAGTTACAGGGGTACCTCTGGGGCCAACGTCCTGACTTTC
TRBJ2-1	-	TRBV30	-	CAWSVLGYNEQFF	TGTGCCTGGAGTGTACTTGGTTACAATGAGCAGTTCTTC
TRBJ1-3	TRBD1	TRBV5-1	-	CASSFSGQGGYTIYF	TGCGCCAGCAGCTTCAGTGGACAGGGAGGATACACCATATATTTT
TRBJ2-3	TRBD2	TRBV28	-	CASSLFRLAGPTTLTDTQYF	TGTGCCAGCAGTTTATTTCGACTAGCGGGCCCCACCACGCTCACAGATACGCAGTATTTT
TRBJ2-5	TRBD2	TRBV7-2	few	CASSSSRSGRFWEQYF	TGTGCCAGCAGCTCGTCTAGGAGCGGGAGGTTCTGGGAGCAGTACTTC
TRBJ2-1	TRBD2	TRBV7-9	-	CASSLGSGRIHNEQFF	TGTGCCAGCAGCTTGGGTAGCGGGAGGATACACAATGAGCAGTTCTTC
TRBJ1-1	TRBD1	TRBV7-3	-	CASSPQGGRTEAFF	TGTGCCAGCAGCCCACAGGGGGGGCGGACTGAAGCTTTCTTT
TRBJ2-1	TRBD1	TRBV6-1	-	CASLTGGVYNEQFF	TGTGCCAGCCTCACAGGGGGAGTCTACAATGAGCAGTTCTTC
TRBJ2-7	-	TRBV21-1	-	CASSKLVKQGPPRDEQYF	TGTGCCAGCAGCAAGCTCGTTAAACAGGGCCCGCCTAGGGACGAGCAGTACTTC
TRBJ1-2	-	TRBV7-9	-	CASSTGQTATF	TGTGCCAGCAGCACTGGACAGACCGCGACCTTC
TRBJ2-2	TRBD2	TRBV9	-	CASSVEGGSGTGELFF	TGTGCCAGCAGCGTAGAGGGCGGGAGCGGGACCGGGGAGCTGTTTTTT
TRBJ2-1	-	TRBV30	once	CAWSGGRSYNEQFF	TGTGCCTGGAGCGGCGGGCGCTCCTACAATGAGCAGTTCTTC
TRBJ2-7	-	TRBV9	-	CASSVTTGSEQYF	TGTGCCAGCAGCGTTACGACAGGCTCCGAGCAGTACTTC
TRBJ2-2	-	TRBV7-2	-	CASSLGAGINTGELFF	TGTGCCAGCAGCTTAGGTGCGGGGATTAACACCGGGGAGCTGTTTTTT
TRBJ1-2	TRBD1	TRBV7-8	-	CASSSQIDRVPLNYGYTF	TGTGCCAGCAGCTCTCAGATCGACAGGGTGCCCCTTAACTATGGCTACACCTTC
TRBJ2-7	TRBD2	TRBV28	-	CASSSSRLAGAIYEQYF	TGTGCCAGCAGTTCCTCCCGACTAGCGGGAGCTATATACGAGCAGTACTTC
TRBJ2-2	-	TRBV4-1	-	CASSQDAYGVTGELFF	TGCGCCAGCAGCCAAGATGCATACGGAGTCACCGGGGAGCTGTTTTTT
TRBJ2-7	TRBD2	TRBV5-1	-	CASSRVAGGGSYEQYF	TGCGCCAGCAGCCGAGTAGCGGGAGGGGGCTCCTACGAGCAGTACTTC
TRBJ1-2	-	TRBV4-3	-	CASSQEGGPNGYTF	TGCGCCAGCAGCCAAGAGGGGGGACCTAATGGCTACACCTTC
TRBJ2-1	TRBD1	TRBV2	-	CASSPGQGEQFF	TGTGCCAGCAGCCCCGGACAGGGTGAGCAGTTCTTC
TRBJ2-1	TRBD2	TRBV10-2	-	CASRWTSRSPSEQFF	TGCGCCAGCAGATGGACTAGTCGTTCCCCCAGTGAGCAGTTCTTC
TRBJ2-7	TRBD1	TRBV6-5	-	CASSPQGVSTYEQYF	TGTGCCAGCAGCCCCCAGGGGGTTAGTACCTACGAGCAGTACTTC
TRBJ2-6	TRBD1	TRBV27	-	CASSLGQGAAGANVLTF	TGTGCCAGCAGTCTGGGACAGGGGGCGGCTGGGGCCAACGTCCTGACTTTC
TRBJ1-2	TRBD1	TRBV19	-	CASSLLGTDRLTNGYTF	TGTGCCAGTAGCCTCCTCGGGACAGACAGATTAACTAATGGCTACACCTTC
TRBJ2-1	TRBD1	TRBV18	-	CASSPSGQESSYNEQFF	TGTGCCAGCTCACCCTCAGGACAGGAAAGCTCCTACAATGAGCAGTTCTTC
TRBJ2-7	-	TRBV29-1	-	CSVERSFGTSYEQYF	TGCAGCGTTGAAAGGAGTTTTGGGACATCCTACGAGCAGTACTTC
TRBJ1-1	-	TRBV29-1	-	CSFKELNTEAFF	TGCAGCTTCAAGGAGTTGAACACTGAAGCTTTCTTT
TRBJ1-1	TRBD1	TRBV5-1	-	CASSNPTGGGTEAFF	TGCGCCAGCAGCAACCCTACAGGGGGTGGCACTGAAGCTTTCTTT
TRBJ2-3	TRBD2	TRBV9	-	CASSVDSGGPTDTQYF	TGTGCCAGCAGCGTAGATAGCGGGGGACCCACAGATACGCAGTATTTT
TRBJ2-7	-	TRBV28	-	CASLPWGVENEQYF	TGTGCCAGCCTACCGTGGGGGGTAGAAAACGAGCAGTACTTC
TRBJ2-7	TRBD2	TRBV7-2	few	CASSRTSGGHSEQYF	TGTGCCAGCAGCCGGACTAGCGGGGGGCATTCCGAGCAGTACTTC
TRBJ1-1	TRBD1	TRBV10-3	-	CAISERDRGPTEAFF	TGTGCCATCAGTGAGCGAGACAGGGGGCCCACTGAAGCTTTCTTT
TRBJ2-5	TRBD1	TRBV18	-	CASSAGTGGVETQYF	TGTGCCAGCTCAGCTGGGACAGGGGGTGTGGAGACCCAGTACTTC
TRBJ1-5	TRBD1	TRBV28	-	CASYEGAGSNQPQHF	TGTGCCAGCTACGAGGGGGCTGGGAGCAATCAGCCCCAGCATTTT
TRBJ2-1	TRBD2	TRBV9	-	CASSVGSHGLAGPYNEQFF	TGTGCCAGCAGCGTAGGCAGCCACGGACTAGCGGGTCCCTACAATGAGCAGTTCTTC
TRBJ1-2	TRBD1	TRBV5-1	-	CASSLAVGQGTRYTF	TGCGCCAGCAGCTTGGCTGTAGGACAGGGGACCCGCTACACCTTC
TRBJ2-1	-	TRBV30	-	CAWAPGGSELYNEQFF	TGTGCCTGGGCACCAGGTGGGAGCGAACTTTACAATGAGCAGTTCTTC
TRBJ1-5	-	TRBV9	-	CASSVSGDMEPQHF	TGTGCCAGCAGCGTATCCGGAGATATGGAGCCCCAGCATTTT
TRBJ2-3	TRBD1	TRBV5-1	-	CASSSDRGQALNTDTQYF	TGCGCCAGCAGCTCCGACAGGGGGCAAGCTCTTAATACAGATACGCAGTATTTT
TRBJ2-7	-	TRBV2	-	CATHYLYEQYF	TGTGCCACCCACTATCTATACGAGCAGTACTTC
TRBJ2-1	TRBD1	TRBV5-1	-	CASSIGQGNNEQFF	TGCGCCAGCAGCATCGGACAGGGAAACAATGAGCAGTTCTTC